The 14 T cell receptor beta chains below all came from one sample that was sequenced in a study of T cell clonality in common variable immunodeficiency. Profiled with immunoSEQ multiplex PCR; TCRdb holds only in-frame clones, not every one. The sample includes roughly 70,000 clones, none of them occurring once. Source material: peripheral blood mononuclear cells. All receptors derive from a person between 18 and 75 years old in good health.

There are many counts of this clone. The missing CDR3 end, 3 residues past where the read stops, is filled in from the germline J gene. The V and J genes are TRBV30 and TRBJ1-6; D remains ambiguous. Trimming removed 1 base from V and 3 bases from J, with 7 bases in between. The CDR3 totals 14 residues. Germline V gene sequence: CDR1 GTSNPN, CDR2 SVGIG (reference sequence). CDR3 loop: CAWSGPLYNSPLHF. The CDR3 bases that were read are TGTGCCTGGAGTGGGCCGCTCTATAATTCACCC. Based on the CDR3 plus reference TRBV30 and TRBJ1-6, the full variable domain is SQTIHQWPATLVQPVGSPLSLECTVEGTSNPNLYWYRQAAGRGLQLLFYSVGIGQISSEVPQNLSASRPQDRQFILSSKKLLLSDSGFYLCAWSGPLYNSPLHFGNGTRLTVT.

This clone came up many times. The CDR3 is cut off 3 residues early in the read; its end comes from the germline J gene. The chain recombines TRBV11-2 with TRBJ2-3, with D tentatively TRBD1 or TRBD2 (5 bases each). V lost 5 bases to trimming and J lost 6 bases, with 9 bases between them. Germline lookup yields CDR1 SGHAT and CDR2 FQNNGV. The length of the CDR3 is 12 residues. Here the CDR3 reads CASSREGDTQYF. Partial CDR3 DNA: TGTGCCAGCAGCCGTGAGGGGGATACG.

This clone was detected ten times or more. Read coverage stops 3 residues before the CDR3 terminus; the germline J gene supplies the remainder. The chain couples TRBV19 to TRBJ1-2; tentative D call: TRBD1 (5 bases). Looked up from germline, CDR1 is LNHDA and CDR2 is SQIVND (reference sequence). This CDR3 has 15 amino acids. V shed 5 bases and J shed 2 bases, with 15 bases lying between them. CDR3 amino acids: CASSRTLLYNYGYTF. The sequenced part of the CDR3 DNA is TGTGCCAGTAGTCGGACATTACTTTACAACTATGGC.

Many counts were recorded for this clone. The CDR3 goes on 3 residues after the read ends, and that part is filled in from the germline J gene. This sequence joins TRBV20-1 and TRBJ2-7, with 12 nucleotides matching TRBD1. In germline, CDR1 is DFQATT, CDR2 SNEGSKA (reference sequence). The CDR3 runs to 14 residues. Trimming cost V 3 bases and J 5 bases; bases outside gene matches: 5. CDR3 sequence reads: CSARGDRGPHEQYF. The CDR3 DNA, read in part, is TGCAGTGCTAGGGGGGACAGGGGGCCCCACGAG.

The table lists this clone with many counts. The read terminates 3 residues before the CDR3 end, so the remaining end is supplied by the germline J gene. The chain couples TRBV11-2 to TRBJ2-1; D call uncertain. This CDR3 is 13 amino acids long. The germline V and J ends were trimmed by 0 bases and 6 bases, with 6 bases remaining between them. Germline V gene data show CDR1 as SGHAT and CDR2 as FQNNGV. The CDR3 here is CASSLDQRNEQFF. CDR3 DNA, as far as it was read: TGTGCCAGCAGCTTAGACCAGCGCAATGAG.

This clone was observed at least ten times. The CDR3 is cut off 3 residues early in the read; its end comes from the germline J gene. This chain links TRBV18 with TRBJ1-1; D not certain. V lost 3 bases and J 5 bases, leaving 10 bases between the germline ends. Germline V CDR1 and CDR2: KGHSH, LQKENI. This CDR3 is 13 amino acids long. The CDR3 sequence: CASSPGSRTEAFF. The sequenced part of the CDR3 DNA is TGTGCCAGCTCACCGGGCAGTAGGACTGAA.

This clone was seen repeatedly, ten times or more. The read is 3 residues too short to cover the CDR3 end, so that end is filled in from the germline J gene. This chain links TRBV7-3 with TRBJ2-3; D is uncertain. The CDR3 runs 14 residues. Per germline, CDR1 SGHTA and CDR2 FQGTGA. V shed 4 bases and J shed 0 bases, with 8 bases lying between them. CDR3 DNA, as far as it was read: TGTGCCAGCAGCTCCGGTGCTAGCACAGATACG. Encoded protein: CASSSGASTDT. The full CDR3 protein reads CASSSGASTDTQYF.

Ten or more counts support this clone. The CDR3 spells CASSPQNGQGYNEQFF. Partial CDR3 DNA: TGTGCCAGCTCACCACAGAATGGACAGGGGTACAATGAG. This chain links TRBV18 with TRBJ2-1; 9 bases line up with TRBD1. Sequencing ends 3 residues short of the CDR3 end; the germline J gene provides the rest. With V trimmed by 1 base and J by 4 bases, 5 bases remained unmatched. Germline lookup yields CDR1 KGHSH and CDR2 LQKENI. The CDR3 totals 16 residues.

This clone was observed a handful of times. Sequencing ends 3 residues short of the CDR3 end; the germline J gene provides the rest. The genes are TRBV7-2 and TRBJ2-3; tentative D call: TRBD2 (6 bases). V shed 5 bases and J shed 3 bases, with 12 bases lying between them. CDR3 size: 14 residues. Germline-derived CDR1 and CDR2 are SGHTA and FQGNSA. This CDR3 is CASSRGVGTDTQYF. Partial CDR3 DNA: TGTGCCAGCAGCCGCGGGGTTGGAACAGATACG.

This clone came up many times. The read terminates 3 residues ahead of where the CDR3 ends, so the germline J gene completes it. V is TRBV5-1 and J is TRBJ2-3; D may correspond to TRBD1 or TRBD2 (7 bases each). Trimming stripped 4 bases from V and 5 bases from J, with 14 bases between. From germline, CDR1 is SGHRS and CDR2 YFSETQ. This CDR3 has 14 amino acids. The CDR3 DNA, read in part, is TGCGCCAGCAGCCCCCAGGGGGAGGGAGATACG. Translation gives CASSPQGEGDT. The full CDR3 sequence reads CASSPQGEGDTQYF.

This clone showed up many times. The read comes to an end 3 residues before the CDR3 does, leaving the germline J gene to fill in the end. This chain connects TRBV30 to TRBJ1-2; D call uncertain. Germline loops: CDR1 GTSNPN, CDR2 SVGIG (reference sequence). CDR3 length: 16 amino acids. With 2 bases removed from V and 0 bases from J, the gap between germline ends came to 16 bases. CDR3 amino acids: CAWSQGAGYSNYGYTF. CDR3 DNA, as far as it was read: TGTGCCTGGAGTCAAGGAGCGGGGTACTCTAACTATGGC. Based on the CDR3 plus reference TRBV30 and TRBJ1-2, the full variable domain is SQTIHQWPATLVQPVGSPLSLECTVEGTSNPNLYWYRQAAGRGLQLLFYSVGIGQISSEVPQNLSASRPQDRQFILSSKKLLLSDSGFYLCAWSQGAGYSNYGYTFGSGTRLTVV.

This clone occurred many times. The read terminates 3 residues ahead of where the CDR3 ends, so the germline J gene completes it. The chain recombines TRBV29-1 with TRBJ1-4; 7 bases align to TRBD1. The J segment lost 3 bases and the V segment lost 7 bases, leaving 8 bases of the junction unmatched. The length of the CDR3 is 14 residues. Germline values: CDR1 SQVTM, CDR2 ANQGSEA. CDR3 residues: CSASTGTANEKLFF. The sequenced CDR3 bases are TGCAGCGCATCCACCGGGACAGCTAATGAAAAA.

As regards this clone: Read data end 3 residues before the CDR3 end; the end is taken from the germline J gene. The V call is TRBV2, the J call TRBJ2-1, with 12 bases fitting TRBD2. After removal of 6 bases from V and 8 bases from J, the junction contained 5 bases not matched to a gene. Germline V lookup: CDR1 SNHLY, CDR2 FYNNEI. The CDR3 contains 14 residues. CDR3 amino acids: CASRSSGGADEQFF. The sequenced CDR3 bases are TGTGCCAGCAGGTCTAGCGGGGGGGCCGATGAG.

This clone occurred many times. Coverage ceases 3 residues before the CDR3 finishes, and the germline J gene fills in the end. This chain uses TRBV2 with TRBJ1-1; 7 bases fit TRBD1. The CDR3 extends over 14 amino acids. CDR1 and CDR2 (germline): SNHLY, FYNNEI. V shed 1 base and J 4 bases; nucleotides not matched to a gene: 3. CDR3 loop: CASSEGQGTTEAFF. The part of the CDR3 DNA that was read is TGTGCCAGCAGTGAAGGACAGGGAACCACTGAA.